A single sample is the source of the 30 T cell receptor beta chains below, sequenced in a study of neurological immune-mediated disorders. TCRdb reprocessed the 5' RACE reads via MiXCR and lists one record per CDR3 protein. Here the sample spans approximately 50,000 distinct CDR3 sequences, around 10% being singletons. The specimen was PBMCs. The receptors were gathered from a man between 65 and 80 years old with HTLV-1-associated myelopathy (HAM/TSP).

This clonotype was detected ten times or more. Here the CDR3 DNA reads TGTGCCAGCAGTCCCGGACTCCTGAACACCGGGGAGCTGTTTTTT. Amino acids: CASSPGLLNTGELFF. The chain has TRBV7-3 and TRBJ2-2, with D perhaps TRBD2 (5 bases). V lost 6 bases and J lost 1, with 12 bases in between. The CDR3 extends over 15 amino acids. Germline CDR1 reads SGHTA; CDR2 reads FQGTGA.

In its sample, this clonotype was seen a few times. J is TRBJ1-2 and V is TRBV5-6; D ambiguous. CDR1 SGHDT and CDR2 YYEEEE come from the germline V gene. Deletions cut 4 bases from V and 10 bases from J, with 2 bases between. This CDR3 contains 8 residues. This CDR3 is CASSLYTF. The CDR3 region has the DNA TGTGCCAGCAGCCTCTACACCTTC.

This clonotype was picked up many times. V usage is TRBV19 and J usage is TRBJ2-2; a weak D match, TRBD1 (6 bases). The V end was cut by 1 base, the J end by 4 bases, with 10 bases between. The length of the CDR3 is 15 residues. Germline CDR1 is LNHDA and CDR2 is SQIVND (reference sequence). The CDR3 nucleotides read TGTGCCAGTAGTATAGGACAGGCGCGCACCGGGGAGCTGTTTTTT. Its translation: CASSIGQARTGELFF. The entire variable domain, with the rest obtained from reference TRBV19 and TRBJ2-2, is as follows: DGGITQSPKYLFRKEGQNVTLSCEQNLNHDAMYWYRQDPGQGLRLIYYSQIVNDFQKGDIAEGYSVSREKKESFPLTVTSAQKNPTAFYLCASSIGQARTGELFFGEGSRLTVL.

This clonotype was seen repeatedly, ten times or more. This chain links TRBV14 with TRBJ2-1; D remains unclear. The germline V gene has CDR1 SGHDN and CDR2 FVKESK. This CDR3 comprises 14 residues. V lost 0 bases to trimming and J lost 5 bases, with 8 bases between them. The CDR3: CASSQDIGNNEQFF. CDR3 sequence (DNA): TGTGCCAGCAGCCAAGATATAGGGAACAATGAGCAGTTCTTC. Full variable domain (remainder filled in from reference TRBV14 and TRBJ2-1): EAGVTQFPSHSVIEKGQTVTLRCDPISGHDNLYWYRRVMGKEIKFLLHFVKESKQDESGMPNNRFLAERTGGTYSTLKVQPAELEDSGVYFCASSQDIGNNEQFFGPGTRLTVL.

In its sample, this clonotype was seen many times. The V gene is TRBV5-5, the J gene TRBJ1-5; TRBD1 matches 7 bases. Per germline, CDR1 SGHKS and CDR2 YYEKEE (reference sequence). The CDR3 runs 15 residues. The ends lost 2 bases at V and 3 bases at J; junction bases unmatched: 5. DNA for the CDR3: TGTGCCAGCAGCTTTGGGACAGCACACAATCAGCCCCAGCATTTT. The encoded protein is CASSFGTAHNQPQHF.

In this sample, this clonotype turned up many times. The CDR3 bases are TGCAGTGCTCTCTTTAATCGGGTGGGGGATACGCAGTATTTT. Translated, it gives CSALFNRVGDTQYF. V is TRBV20-1 and J is TRBJ2-3, with D unclear. This CDR3 is built from 14 residues. Germline V lookup: CDR1 DFQATT, CDR2 SNEGSKA (reference sequence). The V end lost 5 bases, the J end lost 6 bases, and 18 bases lay between the germline ends.

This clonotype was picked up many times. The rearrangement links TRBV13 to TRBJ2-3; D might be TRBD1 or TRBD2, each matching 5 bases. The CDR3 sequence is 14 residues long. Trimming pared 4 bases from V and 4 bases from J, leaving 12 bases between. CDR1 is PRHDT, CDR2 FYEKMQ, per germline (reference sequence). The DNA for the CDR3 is TGTGCCAGCAGCTCCGGGGCATCGTCAGATACGCAGTATTTT. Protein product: CASSSGASSDTQYF.

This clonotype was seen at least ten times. CDR3 region: CASSGDYTGELFF. The CDR3 nucleotides are TGTGCCAGCAGCGGGGATTACACCGGGGAGCTGTTTTTT. The rearrangement uses TRBV9 and TRBJ2-2; D not resolved. Germline CDR1 reads SGDLS; CDR2 reads YYNGEE. This CDR3 spans 13 amino acids. V was shortened by 3 bases and J by 3 bases, with 6 bases between the two germline ends.

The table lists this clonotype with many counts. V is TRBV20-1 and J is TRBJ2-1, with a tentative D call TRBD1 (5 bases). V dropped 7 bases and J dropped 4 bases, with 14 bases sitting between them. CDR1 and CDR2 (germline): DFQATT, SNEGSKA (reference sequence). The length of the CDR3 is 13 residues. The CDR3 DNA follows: TGCAGTGGAGCAGGGCGCGGTTACAATGAGCAGTTCTTC. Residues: CSGAGRGYNEQFF.

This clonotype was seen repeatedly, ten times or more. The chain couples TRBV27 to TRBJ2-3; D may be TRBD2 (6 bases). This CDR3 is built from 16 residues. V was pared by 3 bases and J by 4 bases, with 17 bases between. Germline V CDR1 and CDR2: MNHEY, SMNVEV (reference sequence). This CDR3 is CASSFSSDGGADTQYF. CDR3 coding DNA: TGTGCCAGCAGTTTCTCGAGCGACGGGGGTGCAGATACGCAGTATTTT.

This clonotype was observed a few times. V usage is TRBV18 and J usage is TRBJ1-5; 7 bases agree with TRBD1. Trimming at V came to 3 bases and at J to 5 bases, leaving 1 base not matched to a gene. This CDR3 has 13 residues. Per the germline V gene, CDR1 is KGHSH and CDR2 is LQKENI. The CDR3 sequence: CASSPGTDQPQHF. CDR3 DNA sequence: TGTGCCAGCTCACCCGGGACAGATCAGCCCCAGCATTTT.

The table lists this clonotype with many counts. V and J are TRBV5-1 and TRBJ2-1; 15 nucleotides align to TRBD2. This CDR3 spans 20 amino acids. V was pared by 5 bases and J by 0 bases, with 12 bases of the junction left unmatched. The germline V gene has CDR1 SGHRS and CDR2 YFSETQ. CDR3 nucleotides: TGCGCCAGCAGGGTTTGGGGACTAGCGGGAGGAGGCGGCTCCTACAATGAGCAGTTCTTC. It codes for CASRVWGLAGGGGSYNEQFF.

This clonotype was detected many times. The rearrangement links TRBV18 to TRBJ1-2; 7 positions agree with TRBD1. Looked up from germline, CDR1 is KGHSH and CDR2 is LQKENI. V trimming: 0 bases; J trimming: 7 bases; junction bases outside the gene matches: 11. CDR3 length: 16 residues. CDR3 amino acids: CASSPPGRGIGGGYTF. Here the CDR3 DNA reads TGTGCCAGCTCACCACCGGGCAGGGGGATTGGCGGTGGCTACACCTTC.

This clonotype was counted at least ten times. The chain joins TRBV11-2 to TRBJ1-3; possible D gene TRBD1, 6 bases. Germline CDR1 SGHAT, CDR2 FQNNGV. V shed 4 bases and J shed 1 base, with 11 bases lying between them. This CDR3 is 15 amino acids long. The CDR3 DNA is TGTGCCAGCAGCTCCTTCAGGGGATCTGGAAACACCATATATTTT. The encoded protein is CASSSFRGSGNTIYF.

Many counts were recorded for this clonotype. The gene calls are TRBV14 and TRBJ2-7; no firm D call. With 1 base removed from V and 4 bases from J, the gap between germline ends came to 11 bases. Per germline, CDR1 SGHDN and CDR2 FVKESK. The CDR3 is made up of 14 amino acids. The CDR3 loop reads CASSQVRSSYEQYF. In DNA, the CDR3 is TGTGCCAGCAGCCAAGTTCGCAGCTCTTACGAGCAGTACTTC. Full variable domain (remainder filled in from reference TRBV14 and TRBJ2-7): EAGVTQFPSHSVIEKGQTVTLRCDPISGHDNLYWYRRVMGKEIKFLLHFVKESKQDESGMPNNRFLAERTGGTYSTLKVQPAELEDSGVYFCASSQVRSSYEQYFGPGTRLTVT.

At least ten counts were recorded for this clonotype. CDR3 in DNA: TGTGCCAGCAGCGTAGCTGTCGGGCAGAACCAAAACATTCAGTACTTC. It encodes CASSVAVGQNQNIQYF. The chain has TRBV9 and TRBJ2-4; D gene uncertain. The germline V gene encodes CDR1 SGDLS and CDR2 YYNGEE. Between the trimmed V and J ends, which lost 0 bases and 5 bases, there was a span of 15 bases. This CDR3 region has 16 residues. Variable domain in full (rest from reference TRBV9 and TRBJ2-4): DSGVTQTPKHLITATGQRVTLRCSPRSGDLSVYWYQQSLDQGLQFLIQYYNGEERAKGNILERFSAQQFPDLHSELNLSSLELGDSALYFCASSVAVGQNQNIQYFGAGTRLSVL.

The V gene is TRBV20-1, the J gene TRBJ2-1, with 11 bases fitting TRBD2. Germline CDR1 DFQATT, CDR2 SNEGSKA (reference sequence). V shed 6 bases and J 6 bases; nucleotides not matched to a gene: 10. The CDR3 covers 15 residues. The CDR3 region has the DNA TGCAGTGCAACCCTGCTAGCGGGAGGATTCAATGAGCAGTTCTTC. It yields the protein CSATLLAGGFNEQFF.

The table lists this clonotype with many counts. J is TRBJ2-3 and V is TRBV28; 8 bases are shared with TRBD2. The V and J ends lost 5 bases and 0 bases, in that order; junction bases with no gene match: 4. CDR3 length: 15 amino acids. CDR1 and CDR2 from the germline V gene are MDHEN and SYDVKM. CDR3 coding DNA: TGTGCCAGCAGTCACAGCGGGAGAAGCACAGATACGCAGTATTTT. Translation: CASSHSGRSTDTQYF.

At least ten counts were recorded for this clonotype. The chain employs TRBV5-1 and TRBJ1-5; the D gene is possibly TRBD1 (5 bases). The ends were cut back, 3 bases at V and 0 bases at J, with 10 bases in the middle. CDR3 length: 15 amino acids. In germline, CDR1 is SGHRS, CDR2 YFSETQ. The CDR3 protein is CASSYGHNSNQPQHF. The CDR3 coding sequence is TGCGCCAGCAGCTACGGACACAATAGCAATCAGCCCCAGCATTTT.

For the CDR3, the DNA is TGTGCCAGCAGTTTAGTGGGACAGGGGCCGGCCAATCAGCCCCAGCATTTT. Protein sequence: CASSLVGQGPANQPQHF. The V gene is TRBV12-3 or TRBV12-4, the J gene TRBJ1-5, with 10 bases identical to TRBD1. V trimming: 1 base; J trimming: 3 bases; junction bases outside the gene matches: 6. The length of the CDR3 is 17 residues.

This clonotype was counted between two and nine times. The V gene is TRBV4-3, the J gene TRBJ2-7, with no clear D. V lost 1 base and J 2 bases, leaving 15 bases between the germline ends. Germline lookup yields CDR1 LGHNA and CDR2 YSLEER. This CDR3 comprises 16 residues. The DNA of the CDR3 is TGCGCCAGCAGCCAAGGGCTGGTTTCGGCTACCTACGAGCAGTACTTC. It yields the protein CASSQGLVSATYEQYF.

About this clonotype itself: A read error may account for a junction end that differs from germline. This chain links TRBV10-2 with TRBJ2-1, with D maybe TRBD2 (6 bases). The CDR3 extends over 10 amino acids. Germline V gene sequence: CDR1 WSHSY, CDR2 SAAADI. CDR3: CASSDEGRGF. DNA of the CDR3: TGCGCCAGCAGTGACGAAGGCCGGGGGTTC.

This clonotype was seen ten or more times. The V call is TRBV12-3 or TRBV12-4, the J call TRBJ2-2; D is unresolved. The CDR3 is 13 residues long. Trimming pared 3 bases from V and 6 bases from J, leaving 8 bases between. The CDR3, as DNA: TGTGCCAGCAGTTTTCTTGGGTCCGGGGAGCTGTTTTTT. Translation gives CASSFLGSGELFF.

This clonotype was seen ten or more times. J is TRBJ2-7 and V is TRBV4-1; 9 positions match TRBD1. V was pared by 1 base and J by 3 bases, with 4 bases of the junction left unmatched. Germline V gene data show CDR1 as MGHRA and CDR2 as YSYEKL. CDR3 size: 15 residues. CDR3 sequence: CASSQVTGGSYEQYF. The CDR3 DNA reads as TGCGCCAGCAGCCAAGTGACAGGGGGGAGCTACGAGCAGTACTTC.

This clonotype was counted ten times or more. CDR3 DNA: TGTGCCAGCAGCGGACAGGGTTCGCCTGAAGCTTTCTTT. Its translation is CASSGQGSPEAFF. The chain is built from TRBV7-9 and TRBJ1-1; 8 bases align to TRBD1. Germline-derived CDR1 and CDR2 are SEHNR and FQNEAQ (reference sequence). V was pared by 5 bases and J by 6 bases, with 5 bases of the junction left unmatched. The CDR3 length is 13 residues.

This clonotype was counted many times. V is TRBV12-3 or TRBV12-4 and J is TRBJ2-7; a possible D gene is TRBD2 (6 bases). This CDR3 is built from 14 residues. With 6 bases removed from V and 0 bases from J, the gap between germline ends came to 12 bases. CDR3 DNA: TGTGCCAGCAGAAGGACGCGGGGCTCCTACGAGCAGTACTTC. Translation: CASRRTRGSYEQYF.

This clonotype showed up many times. The CDR3 sequence is CSARGGAGTYNSPLHF. As DNA, the CDR3 is TGCAGTGCTAGGGGAGGGGCCGGGACCTATAATTCACCCCTCCACTTT. The chain is built from TRBV20-1 and TRBJ1-6; a weak D match, TRBD1 (5 bases). Germline V lookup: CDR1 DFQATT, CDR2 SNEGSKA (reference sequence). Trimming left V 3 bases short and J 2 bases short, with 14 bases between. CDR3 length: 16 amino acids.

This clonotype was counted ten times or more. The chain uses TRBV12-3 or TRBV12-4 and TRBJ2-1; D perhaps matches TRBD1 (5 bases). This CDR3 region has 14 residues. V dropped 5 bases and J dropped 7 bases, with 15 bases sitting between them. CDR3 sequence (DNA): TGTGCCAGCAGTCCCCGCCAGGGATGGAATGAGCAGTTCTTC. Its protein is CASSPRQGWNEQFF.

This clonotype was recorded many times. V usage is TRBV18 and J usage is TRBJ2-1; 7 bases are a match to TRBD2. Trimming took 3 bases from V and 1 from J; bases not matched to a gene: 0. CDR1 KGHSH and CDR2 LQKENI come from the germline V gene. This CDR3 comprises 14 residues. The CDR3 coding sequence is TGTGCCAGCTCACCGCGGGGGTCCTACAATGAGCAGTTCTTC. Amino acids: CASSPRGSYNEQFF.

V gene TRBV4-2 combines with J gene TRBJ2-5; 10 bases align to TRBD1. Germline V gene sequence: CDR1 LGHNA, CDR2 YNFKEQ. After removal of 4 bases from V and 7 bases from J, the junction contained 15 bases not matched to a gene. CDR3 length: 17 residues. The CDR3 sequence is CASSLTLSDRGLGTQYF. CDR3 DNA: TGTGCCAGCAGCCTTACCCTTTCCGACAGGGGGCTTGGGACCCAGTACTTC.